Detailed here is one T cell receptor (beta chain). The antigen is undetermined. CD4+ cells and CD8+ cells were each obtained through positive magnetic bead selection, and their purity was assessed by flow cytometry. CDR3 length: 17 residues. V lost 1 base and J lost 3; bases outside the gene matches: 7. From germline, CDR1 is SGHRS and CDR2 YFSETQ. The data stem from a study of somatic mutations in cytotoxic T cells in rheumatoid arthritis. Looking at the study overall: Among the T-cell populations stained with V beta antibodies, some were separated by flow sorting at nearly 100% purity, including V beta1+ cells whose TCRB was sequenced. Notes on the study in general: In about an eighth of the roughly 60 patients, the largest CD8+ clone exceeded 20% of CD8+ cells.

Profiled with immunoSEQ multiplex PCR; TCRdb holds only in-frame clones, not every one. The sample includes 15,000 to 20,000 clones, over 65% seen only once; the top ten take roughly 5%. The chain joins TRBV5-1 to TRBJ2-3, with 11 bases identical to TRBD2. Sequences were obtained from CD8+ T cells sorted from blood. The clonotype was recovered from a man aged 55 to 69 in good health. The CDR3 nucleotides are TGCGCCAGCAGCTTGACCCCTAGCGGGGGGTCAACAGATACGCAGTATTTT. Encoded protein: CASSLTPSGGSTDTQYF.